This TCR beta chain emerged from a study of CD4 T cells in relation to SARS-CoV-2 and coronaviruses. Looking at the study overall: TCR beta CDR3s were sequenced after roughly 10-day antigen culture of PBMCs. Points from the study as a whole: No crossreactivity against non-spike viral proteins was tested here.

The unexposed donors gave CD4+ T cells in about 2011-2019, prior to COVID-19. CD4+ T cells were isolated from the cells after around 10 days of culture. As cell numbers allowed, unexposed-donor CD4+ T cells faced SARS-CoV-2 S/N and four cold-coronavirus spikes. Fresh IL-2 medium replaced half the medium on days 3 and 7. On this clone itself: Its antigen is undetermined.

Profiled with immunoSEQ multiplex PCR; TCRdb holds only in-frame clones, not every one. This table has tens of thousands of clones, 76% appearing once. The CDR3 is 20 amino acids. The V gene lost 0 bases and the J gene lost 5 bases, with 28 bases spanning the gap. Germline V CDR1 and CDR2: PRHDT, FYEKMQ (reference sequence). This chain joins TRBV13 and TRBJ1-2, with a possible D match to TRBD1 (6 bases). The source material was CD4+ T cells from PBMCs, cultured in vitro. This receptor was identified in a human donor in good health. The CDR3 DNA sequence: TGTGCCAGCAGCTTAGGCGGCTCGGGGGGCACCAACCCTTTCTGGTATGGCTACACCTTC. It codes for CASSLGGSGGTNPFWYGYTF. Complete variable domain (other parts from reference TRBV13 and TRBJ1-2): AAGVIQSPRHLIKEKRETATLKCYPIPRHDTVYWYQQGPGQDPQFLISFYEKMQSDKGSIPDRFSAQQFSDYHSELNMSSLELGDSALYFCASSLGGSGGTNPFWYGYTFGSGTRLTVV.